The sequence of this T cell receptor beta chain was determined in a study of OX40 agonist ivuxolimab in advanced cancers. In the study overall: Checkpoint inhibitors had been given previously to roughly 40% of patients.

V lost 2 bases to trimming and J lost 3 bases; unmatched junction nucleotides: 2. The CDR3 has 15 residues. Germline V gives CDR1 SGHNT, CDR2 YYREEE (reference sequence). The table came from immunoSEQ multiplex PCR; TCRdb's copy has only in-frame clones and leaves some out. Of tens of thousands of clones in the sample, about 90% were seen once. This TCR came from an adult with an advanced solid tumor such as melanoma, head and neck, liver or kidney cancer. The chain uses TRBV5-4 and TRBJ2-7; TRBD2 aligns across 13 bases. Sample: CD4+ or CD8+ T cells sorted from blood, taken in a trial of the OX40 agonist ivuxolimab. CDR3 sequence (DNA): TGTGCCAGCAGCTTTGGACTAGCGGGGGACTACGAGCAGTACTTC. This encodes CASSFGLAGDYEQYF. Full variable domain (rest looked up from reference TRBV5-4 and TRBJ2-7): ETGVTQSPTHLIKTRGQQVTLRCSSQSGHNTVSWYQQALGQGPQFIFQYYREEENGRGNFPPRFSGLQFPNYSSELNVNALELDDSALYLCASSFGLAGDYEQYFGPGTRLTVT.